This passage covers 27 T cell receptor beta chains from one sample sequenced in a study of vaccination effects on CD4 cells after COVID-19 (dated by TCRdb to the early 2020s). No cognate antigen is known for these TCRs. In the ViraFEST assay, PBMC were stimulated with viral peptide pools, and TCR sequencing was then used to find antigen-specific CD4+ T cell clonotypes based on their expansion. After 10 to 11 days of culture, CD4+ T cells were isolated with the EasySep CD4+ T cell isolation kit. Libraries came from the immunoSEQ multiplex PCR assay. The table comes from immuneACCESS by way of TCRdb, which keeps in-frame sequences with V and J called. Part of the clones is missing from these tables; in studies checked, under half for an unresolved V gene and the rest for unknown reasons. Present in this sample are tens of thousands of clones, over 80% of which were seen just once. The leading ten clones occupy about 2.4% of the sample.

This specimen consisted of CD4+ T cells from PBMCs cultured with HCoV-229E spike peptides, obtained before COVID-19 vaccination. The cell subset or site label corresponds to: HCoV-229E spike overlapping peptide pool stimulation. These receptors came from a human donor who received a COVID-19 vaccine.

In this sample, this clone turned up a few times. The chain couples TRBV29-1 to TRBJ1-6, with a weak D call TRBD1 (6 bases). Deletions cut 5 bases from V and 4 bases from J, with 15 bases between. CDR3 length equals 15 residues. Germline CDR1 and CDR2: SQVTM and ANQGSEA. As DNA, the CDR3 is TGCAGCGTTCCCGTACAGGGCTCTTATAATTCACCCCTCCACTTT. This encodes CSVPVQGSYNSPLHF.

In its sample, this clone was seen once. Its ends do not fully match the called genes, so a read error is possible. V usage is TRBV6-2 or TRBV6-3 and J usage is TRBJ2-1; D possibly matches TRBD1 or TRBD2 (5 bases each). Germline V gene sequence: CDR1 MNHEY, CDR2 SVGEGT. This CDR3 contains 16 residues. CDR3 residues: CASSYRGATSYNKQFF. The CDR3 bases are TGTGCCAGCAGTTACAGAGGGGCAACTTCCTACAATAAGCAGTTCTTC.

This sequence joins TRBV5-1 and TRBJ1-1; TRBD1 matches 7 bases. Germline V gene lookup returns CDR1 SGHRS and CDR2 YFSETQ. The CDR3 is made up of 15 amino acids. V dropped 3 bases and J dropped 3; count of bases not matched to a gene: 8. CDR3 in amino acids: CASSSPSGQYTEAFF. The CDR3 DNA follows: TGCGCCAGCAGCTCCCCCTCGGGACAGTACACTGAAGCTTTCTTT.

The CDR3 loop reads CASSGGRQLRRTGELFF. The CDR3 DNA is TGCGCCAGCAGCGGCGGGCGGCAGCTTCGTCGCACCGGGGAGCTGTTTTTT. This chain uses TRBV5-1 with TRBJ2-2; D is perhaps TRBD2 (5 bases). V was pared by 4 bases and J by 4 bases, with 20 bases between. The V gene's germline CDR1 is SGHRS and CDR2 YFSETQ. CDR3 length equals 17 residues.

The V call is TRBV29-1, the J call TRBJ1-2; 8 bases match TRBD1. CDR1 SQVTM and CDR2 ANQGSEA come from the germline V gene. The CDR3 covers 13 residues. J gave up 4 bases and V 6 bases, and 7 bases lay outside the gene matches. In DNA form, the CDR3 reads TGCAGCGTCAAGACAGGGGCGAGCTATGGCTACACCTTC. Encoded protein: CSVKTGASYGYTF.

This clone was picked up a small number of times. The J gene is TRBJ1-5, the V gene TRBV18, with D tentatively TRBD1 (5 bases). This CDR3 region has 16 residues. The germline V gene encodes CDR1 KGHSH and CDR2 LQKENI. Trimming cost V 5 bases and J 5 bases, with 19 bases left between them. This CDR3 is CASSTGGQGSHQPQHF. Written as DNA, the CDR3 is TGTGCCAGCTCAACCGGTGGGCAGGGCTCCCATCAGCCCCAGCATTTT.

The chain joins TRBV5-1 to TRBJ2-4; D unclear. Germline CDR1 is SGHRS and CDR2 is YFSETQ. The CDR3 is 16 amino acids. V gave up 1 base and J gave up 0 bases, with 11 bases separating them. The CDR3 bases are TGCGCCAGCAGCTTGAGTGACGGCATAGCCAAAAACATTCAGTACTTC. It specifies CASSLSDGIAKNIQYF.

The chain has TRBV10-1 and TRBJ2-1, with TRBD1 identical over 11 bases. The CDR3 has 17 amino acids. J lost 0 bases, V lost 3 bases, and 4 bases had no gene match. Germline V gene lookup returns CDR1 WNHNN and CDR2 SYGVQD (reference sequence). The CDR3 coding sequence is TGCGCCAGCAGTGAAACTGGGACAGGGGGCTCCTACAATGAGCAGTTCTTC. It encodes CASSETGTGGSYNEQFF.

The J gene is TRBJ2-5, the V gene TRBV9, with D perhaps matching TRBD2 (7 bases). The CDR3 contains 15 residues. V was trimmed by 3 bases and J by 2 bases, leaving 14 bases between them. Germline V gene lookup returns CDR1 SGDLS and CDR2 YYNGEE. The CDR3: CASSAYGRGQETQYF. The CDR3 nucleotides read TGTGCCAGCAGCGCCTATGGGAGGGGGCAAGAGACCCAGTACTTC.

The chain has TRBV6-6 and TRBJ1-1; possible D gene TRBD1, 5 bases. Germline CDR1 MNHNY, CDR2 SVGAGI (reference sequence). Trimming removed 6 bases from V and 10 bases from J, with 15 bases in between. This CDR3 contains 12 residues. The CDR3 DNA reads TGTGCCAGCAGCGCCAGGGAGGTTGGAGCTTTCTTT. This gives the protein CASSAREVGAFF.

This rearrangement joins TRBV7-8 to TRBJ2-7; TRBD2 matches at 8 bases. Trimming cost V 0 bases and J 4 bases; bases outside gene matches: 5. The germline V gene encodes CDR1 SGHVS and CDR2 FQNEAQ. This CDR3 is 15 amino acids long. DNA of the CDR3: TGTGCCAGCAGCTTAGCTAGAGCGGGGGAATACGAGCAGTACGTC. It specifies CASSLARAGEYEQYV.

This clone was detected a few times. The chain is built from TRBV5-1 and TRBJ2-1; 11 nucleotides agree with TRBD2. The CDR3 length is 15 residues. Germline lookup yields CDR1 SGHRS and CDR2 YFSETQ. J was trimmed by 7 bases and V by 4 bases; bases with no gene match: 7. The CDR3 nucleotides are TGCGCCAGCAGCCTAACCACTAGCGGGGGAAATGAGCAGTTCTTC. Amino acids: CASSLTTSGGNEQFF.

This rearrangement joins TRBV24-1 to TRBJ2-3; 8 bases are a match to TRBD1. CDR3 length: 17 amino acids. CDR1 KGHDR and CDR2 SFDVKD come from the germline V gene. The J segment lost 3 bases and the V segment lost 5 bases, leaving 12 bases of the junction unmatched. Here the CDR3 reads CATSASRQGYATDTQYF. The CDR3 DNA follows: TGTGCCACCAGTGCCAGCCGACAGGGGTATGCTACAGATACGCAGTATTTT.

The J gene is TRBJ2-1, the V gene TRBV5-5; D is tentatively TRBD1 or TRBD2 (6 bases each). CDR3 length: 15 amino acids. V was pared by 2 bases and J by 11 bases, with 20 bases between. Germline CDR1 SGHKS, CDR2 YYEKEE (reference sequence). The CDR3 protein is CASSFDPGAKNQQFF. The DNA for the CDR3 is TGTGCCAGCAGCTTCGATCCGGGGGCAAAAAATCAGCAGTTCTTC.

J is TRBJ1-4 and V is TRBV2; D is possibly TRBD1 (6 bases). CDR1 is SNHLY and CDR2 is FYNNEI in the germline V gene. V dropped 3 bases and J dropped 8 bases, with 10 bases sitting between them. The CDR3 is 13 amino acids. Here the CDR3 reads CASSDLRGEKLFF. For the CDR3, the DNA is TGTGCCAGCAGTGACCTCAGGGGAGAAAAACTGTTTTTT.

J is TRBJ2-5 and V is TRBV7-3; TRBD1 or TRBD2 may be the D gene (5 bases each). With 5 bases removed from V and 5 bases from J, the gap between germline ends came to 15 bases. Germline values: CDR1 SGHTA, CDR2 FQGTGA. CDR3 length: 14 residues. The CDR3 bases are TGTGCCAGCAGCCCCGACCGGGGCGGGGAGACCCAGTACTTC. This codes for CASSPDRGGETQYF.

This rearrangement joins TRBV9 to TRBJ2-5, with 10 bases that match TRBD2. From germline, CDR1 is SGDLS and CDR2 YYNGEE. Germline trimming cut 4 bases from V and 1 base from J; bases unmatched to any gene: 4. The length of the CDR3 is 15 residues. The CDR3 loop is CASSPGLAAQETQYF. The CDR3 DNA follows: TGTGCCAGCAGCCCCGGACTAGCGGCCCAAGAGACCCAGTACTTC.

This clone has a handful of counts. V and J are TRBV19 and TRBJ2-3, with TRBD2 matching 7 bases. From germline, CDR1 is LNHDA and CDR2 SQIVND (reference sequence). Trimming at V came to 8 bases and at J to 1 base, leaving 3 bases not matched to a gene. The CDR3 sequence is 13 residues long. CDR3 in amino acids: CASGAGGTDTQYF. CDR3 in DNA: TGTGCCAGTGGGGCGGGGGGCACAGATACGCAGTATTTT.

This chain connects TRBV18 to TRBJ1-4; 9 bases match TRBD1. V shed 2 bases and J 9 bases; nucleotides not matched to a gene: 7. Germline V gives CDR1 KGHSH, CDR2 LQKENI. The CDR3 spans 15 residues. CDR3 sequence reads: CASSPGTGQGKKLFF. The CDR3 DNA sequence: TGTGCCAGCTCACCAGGCACGGGACAGGGAAAAAAACTGTTTTTT.

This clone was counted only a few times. CDR3 region: CASSLGDIGQETQYF. The CDR3 DNA reads as TGTGCCAGCAGCTTAGGGGACATAGGCCAAGAGACCCAGTACTTC. This chain links TRBV7-9 with TRBJ2-5, with D possibly TRBD1 on 6 matching bases. CDR1 is SEHNR and CDR2 is FQNEAQ in the germline V gene (reference sequence). V was pared by 1 base and J by 1 base, with 10 bases between. This CDR3 contains 15 residues. The complete variable domain, with remaining parts taken from reference TRBV7-9 and TRBJ2-5, reads DTGVSQNPRHKITKRGQNVTFRCDPISEHNRLYWYRQTLGQGPEFLTYFQNEAQLEKSRLLSDRFSAERPKGSFSTLEIQRTEQGDSAMYLCASSLGDIGQETQYFGPGTRLLVL.

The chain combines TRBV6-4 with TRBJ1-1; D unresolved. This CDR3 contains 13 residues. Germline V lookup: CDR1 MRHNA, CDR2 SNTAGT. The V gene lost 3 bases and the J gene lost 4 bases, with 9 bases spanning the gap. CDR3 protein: CASSEAIGTEAFF. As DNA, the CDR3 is TGTGCCAGCAGTGAAGCGATTGGCACTGAAGCTTTCTTT.

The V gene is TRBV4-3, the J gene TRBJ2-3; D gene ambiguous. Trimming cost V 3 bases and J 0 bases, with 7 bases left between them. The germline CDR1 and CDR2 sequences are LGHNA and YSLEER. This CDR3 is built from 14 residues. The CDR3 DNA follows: TGCGCCAGCAGCCAGCAAGAGAGCACAGATACGCAGTATTTT. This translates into CASSQQESTDTQYF.

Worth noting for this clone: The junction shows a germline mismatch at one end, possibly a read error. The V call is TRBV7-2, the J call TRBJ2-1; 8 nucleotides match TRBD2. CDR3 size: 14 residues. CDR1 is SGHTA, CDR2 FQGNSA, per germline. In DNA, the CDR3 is TGTGCCACCAGCCAGCGGGGGCCGGGGAATGAGCAGTTCTTC. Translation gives CATSQRGPGNEQFF.

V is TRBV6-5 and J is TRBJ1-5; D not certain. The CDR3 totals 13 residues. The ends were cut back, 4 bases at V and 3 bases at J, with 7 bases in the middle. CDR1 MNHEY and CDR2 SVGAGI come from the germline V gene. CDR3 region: CASSFALNQPQHF. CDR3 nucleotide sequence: TGTGCCAGCAGTTTTGCCCTCAATCAGCCCCAGCATTTT.

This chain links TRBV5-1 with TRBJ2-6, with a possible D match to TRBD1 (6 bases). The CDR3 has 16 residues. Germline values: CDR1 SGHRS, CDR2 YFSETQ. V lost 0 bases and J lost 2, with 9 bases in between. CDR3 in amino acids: CASSLVGAAGANVLTF. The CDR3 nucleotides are TGCGCCAGCAGCTTGGTGGGGGCAGCTGGGGCCAACGTCCTGACTTTC. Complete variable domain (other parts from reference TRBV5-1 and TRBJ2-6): KAGVTQTPRYLIKTRGQQVTLSCSPISGHRSVSWYQQTPGQGLQFLFEYFSETQRNKGNFPGRFSGRQFSNSRSEMNVSTLELGDSALYLCASSLVGAAGANVLTFGAGSRLTVL.

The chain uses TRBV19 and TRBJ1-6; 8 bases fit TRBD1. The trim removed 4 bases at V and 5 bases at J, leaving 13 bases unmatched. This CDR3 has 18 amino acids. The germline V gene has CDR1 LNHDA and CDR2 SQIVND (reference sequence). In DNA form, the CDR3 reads TGTGCCAGTAGTACTGGCCCGATCCAGGGGGCCGATAATTCACCCCTCCACTTT. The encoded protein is CASSTGPIQGADNSPLHF. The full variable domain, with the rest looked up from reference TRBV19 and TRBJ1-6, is DGGITQSPKYLFRKEGQNVTLSCEQNLNHDAMYWYRQDPGQGLRLIYYSQIVNDFQKGDIAEGYSVSREKKESFPLTVTSAQKNPTAFYLCASSTGPIQGADNSPLHFGNGTRLTVT.

The CDR3 bases are TGTGCCTCGCAGTGGGGAGCCAAAAACATTCAGTACTTC. This encodes CASQWGAKNIQYF. The chain recombines TRBV30 with TRBJ2-4; D gene ambiguous. The CDR3 has 13 amino acids. Germline CDR1 and CDR2: GTSNPN and SVGIG (reference sequence). V was trimmed by 7 bases and J by 0 bases, leaving 10 bases between them.